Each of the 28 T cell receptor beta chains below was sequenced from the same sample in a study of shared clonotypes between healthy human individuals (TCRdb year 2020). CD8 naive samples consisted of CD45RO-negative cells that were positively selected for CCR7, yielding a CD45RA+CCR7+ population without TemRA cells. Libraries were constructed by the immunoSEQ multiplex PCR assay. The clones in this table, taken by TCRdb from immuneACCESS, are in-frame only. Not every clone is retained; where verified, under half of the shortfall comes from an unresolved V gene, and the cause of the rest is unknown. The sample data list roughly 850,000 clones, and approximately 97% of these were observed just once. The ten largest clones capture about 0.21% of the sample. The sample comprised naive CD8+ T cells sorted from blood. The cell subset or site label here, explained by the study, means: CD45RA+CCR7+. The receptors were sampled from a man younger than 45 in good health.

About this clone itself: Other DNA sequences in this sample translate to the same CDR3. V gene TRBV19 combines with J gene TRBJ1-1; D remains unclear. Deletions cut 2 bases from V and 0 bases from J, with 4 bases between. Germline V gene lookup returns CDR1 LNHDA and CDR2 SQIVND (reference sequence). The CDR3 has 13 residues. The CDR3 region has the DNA TGTGCCAGTAGTATAAGCTTGAACACTGAAGCTTTCTTT. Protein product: CASSISLNTEAFF.

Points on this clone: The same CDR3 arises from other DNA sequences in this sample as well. The CDR3 DNA follows: TGTGCCAGCAGTAGCGGGAGTTCCTACAATGAGCAGTTCTTC. This gives the protein CASSSGSSYNEQFF. The rearrangement uses TRBV27 and TRBJ2-1, with TRBD2 identical over 8 bases. J was trimmed by 1 base and V by 5 bases; bases with no gene match: 1. The CDR3 has 14 amino acids. Germline CDR1 reads MNHEY; CDR2 reads SMNVEV (reference sequence).

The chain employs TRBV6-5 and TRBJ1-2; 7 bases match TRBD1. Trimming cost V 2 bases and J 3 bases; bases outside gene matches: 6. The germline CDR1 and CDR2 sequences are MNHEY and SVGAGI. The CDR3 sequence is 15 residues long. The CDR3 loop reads CASSYTAGGYYGYTF. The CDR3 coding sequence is TGTGCCAGCAGTTACACGGCAGGGGGGTACTATGGCTACACCTTC.

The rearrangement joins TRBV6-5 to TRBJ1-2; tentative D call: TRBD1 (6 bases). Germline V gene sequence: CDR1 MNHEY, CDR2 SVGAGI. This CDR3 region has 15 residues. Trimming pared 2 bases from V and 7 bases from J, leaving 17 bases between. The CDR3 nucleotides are TGTGCCAGCAGTTACGCCAGGGGAGAATCTTCTGGCTACACCTTC. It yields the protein CASSYARGESSGYTF.

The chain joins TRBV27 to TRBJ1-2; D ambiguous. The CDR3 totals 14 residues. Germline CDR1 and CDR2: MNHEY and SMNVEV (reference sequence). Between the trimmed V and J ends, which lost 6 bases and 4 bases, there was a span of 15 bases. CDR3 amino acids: CASSPLLRSYGYTF. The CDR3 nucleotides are TGTGCCAGCAGCCCTCTCCTCCGGAGCTATGGCTACACCTTC.

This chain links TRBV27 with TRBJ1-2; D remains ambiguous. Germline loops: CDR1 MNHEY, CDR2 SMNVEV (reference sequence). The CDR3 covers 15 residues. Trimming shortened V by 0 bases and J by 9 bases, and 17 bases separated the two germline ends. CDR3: CASSLSRTAGVSYTF. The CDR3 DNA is TGTGCCAGCAGTTTATCGAGGACGGCCGGAGTGAGCTACACCTTC.

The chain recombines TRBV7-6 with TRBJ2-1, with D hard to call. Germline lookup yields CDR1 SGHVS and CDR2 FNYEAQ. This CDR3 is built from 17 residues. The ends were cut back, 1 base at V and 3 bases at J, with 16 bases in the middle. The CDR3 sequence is CASSLVPPTNGYNEQFF. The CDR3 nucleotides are TGTGCCAGCAGCTTAGTTCCCCCAACCAATGGCTACAATGAGCAGTTCTTC.

CDR3 protein: CASSTGTGLYGYTF. The CDR3 coding sequence is TGTGCCAGCAGTACCGGGACAGGGTTATATGGCTACACCTTC. This sequence joins TRBV27 and TRBJ1-2; 9 positions agree with TRBD1. V shed 5 bases, J shed 5 bases, and the junction held 6 bases outside the gene matches. CDR1 and CDR2 from the germline V gene are MNHEY and SMNVEV (reference sequence). CDR3 length: 14 amino acids.

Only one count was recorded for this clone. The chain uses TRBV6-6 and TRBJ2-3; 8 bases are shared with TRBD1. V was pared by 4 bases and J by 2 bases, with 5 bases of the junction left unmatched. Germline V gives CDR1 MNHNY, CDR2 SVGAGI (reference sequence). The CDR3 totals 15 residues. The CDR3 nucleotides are TGTGCCAGCAGTTTGGGACAGGATTCCACAGATACGCAGTATTTT. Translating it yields CASSLGQDSTDTQYF.

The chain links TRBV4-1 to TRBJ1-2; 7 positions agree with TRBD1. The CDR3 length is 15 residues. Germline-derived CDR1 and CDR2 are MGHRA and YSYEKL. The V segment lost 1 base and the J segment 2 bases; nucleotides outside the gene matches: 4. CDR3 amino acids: CASSQASGGNYGYTF. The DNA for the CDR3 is TGCGCCAGCAGCCAAGCGTCAGGGGGAAACTATGGCTACACCTTC.

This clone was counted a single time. CDR3 bases: TGTGCCAGCCGAGAACAGGGCTACAATGAGCAGTTCTTC. Translated, it gives CASREQGYNEQFF. The rearrangement links TRBV18 to TRBJ2-1; D may be TRBD1 (6 bases). CDR3 length: 13 residues. The V end lost 8 bases, the J end lost 3 bases, and 11 bases lay between the germline ends. CDR1 is KGHSH, CDR2 LQKENI, per germline.

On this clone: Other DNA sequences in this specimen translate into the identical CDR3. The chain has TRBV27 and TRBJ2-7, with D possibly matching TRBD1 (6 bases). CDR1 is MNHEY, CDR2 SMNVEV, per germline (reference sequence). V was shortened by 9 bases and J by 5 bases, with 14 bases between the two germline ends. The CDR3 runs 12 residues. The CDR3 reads CASSRGRDEQYF. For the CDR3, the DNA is TGTGCCAGTTCCAGGGGACGGGACGAGCAGTACTTC.

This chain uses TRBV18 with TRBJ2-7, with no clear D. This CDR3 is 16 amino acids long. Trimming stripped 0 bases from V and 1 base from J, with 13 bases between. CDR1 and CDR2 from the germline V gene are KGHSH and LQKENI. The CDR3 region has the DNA TGTGCCAGCTCACCACCGGAACGGGCCCATTCCTACGAGCAGTACTTC. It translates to CASSPPERAHSYEQYF.

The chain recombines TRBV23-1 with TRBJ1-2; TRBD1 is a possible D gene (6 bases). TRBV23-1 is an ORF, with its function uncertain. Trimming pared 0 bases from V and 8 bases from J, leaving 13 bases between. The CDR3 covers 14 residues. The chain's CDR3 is CASSQSLTGHGYTF. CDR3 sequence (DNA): TGCGCCAGCAGTCAATCGTTAACAGGGCACGGCTACACCTTC.

The CDR3: CASSPRVGRASSYEQYF. As DNA, the CDR3 is TGTGCCAGCAGCCCCCGGGTCGGGCGGGCGAGCTCCTACGAGCAGTACTTC. The chain joins TRBV7-2 to TRBJ2-7, with a possible D match to TRBD2 (5 bases). V shed 5 bases and J shed 0 bases, with 20 bases lying between them. The CDR3 contains 17 residues. The germline CDR1 and CDR2 sequences are SGHTA and FQGNSA.

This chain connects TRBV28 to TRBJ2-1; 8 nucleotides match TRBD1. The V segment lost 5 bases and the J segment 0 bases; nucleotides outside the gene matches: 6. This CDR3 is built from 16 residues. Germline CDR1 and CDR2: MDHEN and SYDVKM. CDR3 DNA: TGTGCCAGCAGTCGGACAGGGCCCCTCTCCTACAATGAGCAGTTCTTC. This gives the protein CASSRTGPLSYNEQFF.

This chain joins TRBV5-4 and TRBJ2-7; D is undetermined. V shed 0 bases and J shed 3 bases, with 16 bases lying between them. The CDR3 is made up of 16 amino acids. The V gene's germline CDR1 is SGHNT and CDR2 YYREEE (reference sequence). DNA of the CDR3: TGTGCCAGCAGCTTGGGAGACACAACCTTTGACTACGAGCAGTACTTC. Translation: CASSLGDTTFDYEQYF.

CDR3 sequence: CASSLLGRQTGRAYEQYF. CDR3 DNA: TGCGCCAGCAGCTTGCTAGGCCGGCAAACCGGGAGGGCCTACGAGCAGTACTTC. The chain uses TRBV5-1 and TRBJ2-7, with 8 bases lining up with TRBD2. CDR3 length equals 18 residues. The germline CDR1 and CDR2 sequences are SGHRS and YFSETQ. Trimming removed 1 base from V and 2 bases from J; junction bases left unmatched: 14.

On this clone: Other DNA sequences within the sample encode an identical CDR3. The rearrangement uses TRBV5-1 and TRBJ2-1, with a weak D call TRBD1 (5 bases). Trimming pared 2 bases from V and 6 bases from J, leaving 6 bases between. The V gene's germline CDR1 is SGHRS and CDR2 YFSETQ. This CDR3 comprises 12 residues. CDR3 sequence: CASSFRVNEQFF. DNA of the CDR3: TGCGCCAGCAGCTTCAGGGTCAATGAGCAGTTCTTC.

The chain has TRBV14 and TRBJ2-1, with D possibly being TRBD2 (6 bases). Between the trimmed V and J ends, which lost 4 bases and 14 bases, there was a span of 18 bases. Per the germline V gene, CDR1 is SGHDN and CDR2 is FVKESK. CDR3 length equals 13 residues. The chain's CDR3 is CASSLQGREVKFF. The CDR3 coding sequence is TGTGCCAGCAGCCTCCAAGGTAGGGAGGTAAAGTTCTTC.

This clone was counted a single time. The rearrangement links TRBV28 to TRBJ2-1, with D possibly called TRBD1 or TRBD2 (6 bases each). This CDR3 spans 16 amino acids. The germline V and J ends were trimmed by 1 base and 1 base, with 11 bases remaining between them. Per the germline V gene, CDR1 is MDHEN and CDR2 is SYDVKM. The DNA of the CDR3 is TGTGCCAGCAGTTTATACGGAGGGACATCCTACAATGAGCAGTTCTTC. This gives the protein CASSLYGGTSYNEQFF.

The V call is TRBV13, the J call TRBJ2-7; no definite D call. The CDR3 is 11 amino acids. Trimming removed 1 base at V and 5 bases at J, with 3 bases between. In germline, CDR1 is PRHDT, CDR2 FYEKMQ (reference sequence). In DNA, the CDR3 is TGTGCCAGCAGCTTAGTCCACGAGCAGTACTTC. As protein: CASSLVHEQYF.

The CDR3 region has the DNA TGTGCCAGCAGCCCAGGACTAGATGCAGATACGCAGTATTTT. As protein: CASSPGLDADTQYF. The J gene is TRBJ2-3, the V gene TRBV7-9; the match to TRBD2 covers 7 bases. Germline V CDR1 and CDR2: SEHNR, FQNEAQ (reference sequence). The CDR3 is 14 amino acids. V lost 5 bases, J lost 4 bases, and 6 bases stayed unmatched.

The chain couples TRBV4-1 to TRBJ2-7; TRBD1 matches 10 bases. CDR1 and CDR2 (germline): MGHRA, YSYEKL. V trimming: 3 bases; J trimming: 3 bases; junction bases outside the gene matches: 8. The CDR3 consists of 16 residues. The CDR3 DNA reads TGCGCCAGCAGCCAGCACCCGGGACAGGGGTTCTACGAGCAGTACTTC. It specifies CASSQHPGQGFYEQYF.

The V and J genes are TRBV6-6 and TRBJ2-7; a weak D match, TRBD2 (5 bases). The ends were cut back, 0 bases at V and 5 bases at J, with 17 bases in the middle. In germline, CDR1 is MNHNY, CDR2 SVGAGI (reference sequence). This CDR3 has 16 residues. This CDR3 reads CASSYSHYSGFHEQYF. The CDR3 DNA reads TGTGCCAGCAGTTACTCCCACTACAGCGGATTCCACGAGCAGTACTTC.

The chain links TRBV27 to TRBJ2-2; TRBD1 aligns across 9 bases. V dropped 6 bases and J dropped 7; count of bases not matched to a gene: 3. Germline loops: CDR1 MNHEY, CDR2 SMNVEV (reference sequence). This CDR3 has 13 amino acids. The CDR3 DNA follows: TGTGCCAGCAGGTACAGGGGGCACGGGGAGCTGTTTTTT. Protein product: CASRYRGHGELFF.

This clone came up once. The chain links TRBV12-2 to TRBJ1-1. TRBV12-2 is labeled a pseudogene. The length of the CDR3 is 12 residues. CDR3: CASRSEKTEAFF. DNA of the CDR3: TGTGCAAGTCGCTCCGAAAAAACTGAAGCTTTCTTT.

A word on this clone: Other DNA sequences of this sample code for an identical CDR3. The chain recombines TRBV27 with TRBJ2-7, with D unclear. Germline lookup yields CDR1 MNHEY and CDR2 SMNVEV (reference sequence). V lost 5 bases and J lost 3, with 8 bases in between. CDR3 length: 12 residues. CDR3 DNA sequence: TGTGCCAGCAGTCGCCCCGGCTACGAGCAGTACTTC. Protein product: CASSRPGYEQYF.